This T cell receptor beta chain was profiled in a study of T cell responses to AZD1222 COVID-19 vaccine. Study-level results: White British people made up most donors, females outnumbered males, and clonal diversity was possibly underestimated.

Comment on this clone: Its target is unknown.

Some clones are missing from TCRdb's copy, which holds only in-frame ones; the method was immunoSEQ multiplex PCR. The table records some 110,000 clones, about 92% of them present only once. The germline CDR1 and CDR2 sequences are SGHDN and FVKESK. The CDR3 has 14 residues. Trimming pared 3 bases from V and 4 bases from J, leaving 13 bases between. Analyses pooled second doses at about 4 or about 12 weeks. This rearrangement joins TRBV14 to TRBJ2-7; D is perhaps TRBD1 (6 bases). The sequencing here drew on peripheral blood, taken 28 days after the second AZD1222 dose. This TCR came from an adult who received the AZD1222 COVID-19 vaccine. CDR3 region: CASSHPGQPYEQYF. The CDR3 DNA is TGTGCCAGCAGCCACCCGGGACAACCTTACGAGCAGTACTTC.